The rows below give T cell receptor beta chains drawn from one sample of a study of blood T cell repertoires in COVID-19. Sequencing was performed with immunoSEQ multiplex PCR; in TCRdb, only in-frame clones are kept and a portion is missing. In the table there are 200,000 to 300,000 clones, around 88% of which are singletons. Material: PBMCs or T cells enriched from blood (not recorded which). The origin of the receptors is a woman in her thirties or forties with acute COVID-19. CDR3s include the opening cysteine and the closing phenylalanine or tryptophan. D genes are given only for firm matches. Clone size appears in some rows only: once, few, many, or a class for an expanded clone.

j_call: TRBJ2-1; v_call: TRBV7-9; clone_size: .; d_call: TRBD1; cdr3_aa: CASSLAGQGVKFF; cdr3_nt: TGTGCCAGCAGCTTAGCGGGACAGGGGGTAAAGTTCTTC
j_call: TRBJ2-2; v_call: TRBV5-1; clone_size: .; d_call: .; cdr3_aa: CASSTGLQNTGELFF; cdr3_nt: TGCGCCAGCAGTACGGGACTCCAGAACACCGGGGAGCTGTTTTTT
j_call: TRBJ2-7; v_call: TRBV3-1/TRBV3-2; clone_size: .; d_call: TRBD2; cdr3_aa: CASSLQGGFSYEQYF; cdr3_nt: TGTGCCAGCAGCCTCCAGGGAGGGTTTTCCTACGAGCAGTACTTC
j_call: TRBJ2-3; v_call: TRBV24-1; clone_size: few; d_call: .; cdr3_aa: CATSDPTPRSAQYF; cdr3_nt: TGTGCCACCAGTGACCCTACCCCTAGGTCTGCGCAGTATTTT
j_call: TRBJ2-3; v_call: TRBV30; clone_size: .; d_call: .; cdr3_aa: CAWSGSTSTDTQYF; cdr3_nt: TGTGCCTGGAGTGGGAGTACTAGCACAGATACGCAGTATTTT
j_call: TRBJ2-4; v_call: TRBV19; clone_size: .; d_call: TRBD1; cdr3_aa: CASRTHRGLAKNIQYF; cdr3_nt: TGTGCCAGTAGAACACACAGGGGGCTGGCCAAAAACATTCAGTACTTC
j_call: TRBJ1-1; v_call: TRBV13; clone_size: once; d_call: .; cdr3_aa: CASSLGEQTNTEAFF; cdr3_nt: TGTGCCAGCAGCTTAGGGGAACAGACGAACACTGAAGCTTTCTTT
j_call: TRBJ1-1; v_call: TRBV5-1; clone_size: .; d_call: TRBD1; cdr3_aa: CASSFDRGTTEAFF; cdr3_nt: TGCGCCAGCAGCTTTGACAGGGGGACCACTGAAGCTTTCTTT
j_call: TRBJ1-2; v_call: TRBV5-6; clone_size: .; d_call: TRBD1; cdr3_aa: CASSRAGTGNYGYTF; cdr3_nt: TGTGCCAGCAGCAGAGCCGGGACAGGCAACTATGGCTACACCTTC
j_call: TRBJ2-7; v_call: TRBV4-2; clone_size: once; d_call: .; cdr3_aa: CASSQGPRYTTYEQYF; cdr3_nt: TGTGCCAGCAGCCAAGGTCCCCGCTACACTACCTACGAGCAGTACTTC
j_call: TRBJ2-7; v_call: TRBV19; clone_size: .; d_call: .; cdr3_aa: CASSISDRLYF; cdr3_nt: TGTGCCAGTAGTATTAGTGACAGGTTGTACTTC